The 20 T cell receptor beta chains below were found in one sample sequenced in a study of T cells in localized non-small cell lung cancer. TCRdb's copy holds only in-frame clones and misses some; the assay was immunoSEQ multiplex PCR. In the table there are 2,500 to 3,500 clones, 23% of which are singletons. The sequencing used normal lung tissue next to the tumor, collected before any cancer treatment. The receptors here all came from a woman aged 35 to 70 with stage I lung adenocarcinoma.

By sample fraction, this clone is medium-sized (0.01 to 0.1%). This chain links TRBV11-3 with TRBJ1-3, with D tentatively TRBD1 (5 bases). CDR1 and CDR2 (germline): SGHNT, YENEEA. The germline V and J ends were trimmed by 5 bases and 1 base, with 12 bases remaining between them. This CDR3 comprises 15 residues. CDR3: CASSQQDSSGNTIYF. For the CDR3, the DNA is TGTGCCAGCAGCCAACAGGACTCTTCTGGAAACACCATATATTTT.

This clone is categorized as medium-sized. The chain uses TRBV9 and TRBJ2-1, with D maybe TRBD2 (5 bases). The CDR3 is 13 residues long. The V end lost 8 bases, the J end lost 6 bases, and 15 bases lay between the germline ends. Per the germline V gene, CDR1 is SGDLS and CDR2 is YYNGEE. The CDR3, as DNA: TGTGCCAGTAGTTTAGACGGGGTCAATGAGCAGTTCTTC. It encodes CASSLDGVNEQFF.

This clone is large in the sample. This rearrangement joins TRBV7-2 to TRBJ1-1; D gene uncertain. The germline gives CDR1 SGHTA, CDR2 FQGNSA. The CDR3 spans 13 residues. V was clipped by 2 bases and J by 1 base, with 5 bases between them. Here the CDR3 reads CASSLWTNTEAFF. For the CDR3, the DNA is TGTGCCAGCAGCTTATGGACGAACACTGAAGCTTTCTTT.

The sample holds a few counts of this clone. The rearrangement links TRBV28 to TRBJ1-3; maybe TRBD1 (6 bases). The V end lost 0 bases, the J end lost 4 bases, and 16 bases lay between the germline ends. The CDR3 is 17 residues long. From germline, CDR1 is MDHEN and CDR2 SYDVKM. The DNA for the CDR3 is TGTGCCAGCAGTTTATGGGGAACGGGGGCGGGCGGAAACACCATATATTTT. The encoded protein is CASSLWGTGAGGNTIYF.

This clone turned up a few times. The genes are TRBV15 and TRBJ1-1; 8 positions agree with TRBD1. CDR1 and CDR2 from the germline V gene are LNHNV and YYDKDF (reference sequence). Trimming removed 1 base from V and 9 bases from J; junction bases left unmatched: 25. This CDR3 has 20 amino acids. The CDR3 loop reads CATSRGPGQGLVQADRQAFF. The CDR3 coding sequence is TGTGCCACCAGCAGAGGCCCAGGACAGGGACTGGTCCAAGCCGACCGACAAGCTTTCTTT.

The chain links TRBV9 to TRBJ1-2; TRBD1 is a possible D gene (5 bases). Between the trimmed V and J ends, which lost 6 bases and 4 bases, there was a span of 16 bases. The CDR3 is 14 amino acids. Germline CDR1 SGDLS, CDR2 YYNGEE. DNA for the CDR3: TGTGCCAGCACCATCCGGGGGGTGGGCTATGGCTACACCTTC. This encodes CASTIRGVGYGYTF.

This clone turned up a few times. The J gene is TRBJ2-7, the V gene TRBV4-1, with D maybe TRBD1 (6 bases). CDR1 and CDR2 from the germline V gene are MGHRA and YSYEKL. Trimming removed 4 bases from V and 0 bases from J, with 13 bases in between. CDR3 length: 15 amino acids. CDR3 DNA: TGCGCCAGCAGCCCCGACAGGCCGAGCTCCTACGAGCAGTACTTC. It specifies CASSPDRPSSYEQYF.

This sequence joins TRBV14 and TRBJ2-5; 10 nucleotides agree with TRBD2. The CDR3 sequence is 15 residues long. With V trimmed by 3 bases and J by 6 bases, 7 bases remained unmatched. Germline lookup yields CDR1 SGHDN and CDR2 FVKESK. In DNA form, the CDR3 reads TGTGCCAGCAGCCAGAGGCCTAGCGGGAGTAAGACCCAGTACTTC. Its protein product is CASSQRPSGSKTQYF. Using reference TRBV14 and TRBJ2-5 for the parts outside the CDR3, the full variable domain is EAGVTQFPSHSVIEKGQTVTLRCDPISGHDNLYWYRRVMGKEIKFLLHFVKESKQDESGMPNNRFLAERTGGTYSTLKVQPAELEDSGVYFCASSQRPSGSKTQYFGPGTRLLVL.

The rearrangement links TRBV30 to TRBJ1-5; D unclear. Between the trimmed V and J ends, which lost 2 bases and 3 bases, there was a span of 11 bases. Germline assignment: CDR1 GTSNPN and CDR2 SVGIG (reference sequence). CDR3 length: 14 amino acids. This CDR3 is CAWSRGGINQPQHF. The CDR3 DNA is TGTGCCTGGAGTCGGGGAGGGATCAATCAGCCCCAGCATTTT. Together with reference TRBV30 and TRBJ1-5, the CDR3 gives the full variable domain: SQTIHQWPATLVQPVGSPLSLECTVEGTSNPNLYWYRQAAGRGLQLLFYSVGIGQISSEVPQNLSASRPQDRQFILSSKKLLLSDSGFYLCAWSRGGINQPQHFGDGTRLSIL.

The rearrangement uses TRBV29-1 and TRBJ1-1; maybe TRBD1 (5 bases). The CDR3 has 12 residues. V lost 7 bases and J lost 4, with 13 bases in between. CDR1 is SQVTM and CDR2 is ANQGSEA in the germline V gene. The CDR3 spells CSAQGPGTEAFF. In DNA form, the CDR3 reads TGCAGCGCCCAGGGACCGGGCACTGAAGCTTTCTTT.

This clone is labeled medium-sized. The CDR3 sequence is CASSIPGSQVGTEAFF. The CDR3 DNA reads TGTGCCAGCAGTATCCCGGGGTCCCAGGTTGGCACTGAAGCTTTCTTT. The chain links TRBV28 to TRBJ1-1; D is ambiguous. In germline, CDR1 is MDHEN, CDR2 SYDVKM. Trimming shortened V by 5 bases and J by 4 bases, and 20 bases separated the two germline ends. The CDR3 sequence is 16 residues long.

The chain links TRBV5-1 to TRBJ1-1; D remains ambiguous. This CDR3 is built from 14 residues. V lost 0 bases and J lost 2, with 8 bases in between. The germline gives CDR1 SGHRS, CDR2 YFSETQ. The CDR3 nucleotides read TGCGCCAGCAGCTTGGGGACTGATAACACTGAAGCTTTCTTT. This sequence encodes CASSLGTDNTEAFF.

V gene TRBV5-1 combines with J gene TRBJ2-7; TRBD1 aligns across 11 bases. CDR1 is SGHRS and CDR2 is YFSETQ in the germline V gene. The CDR3 consists of 14 residues. The J segment lost 7 bases and the V segment lost 4 bases, leaving 7 bases of the junction unmatched. The CDR3 region is CASSIRTGGREQYF. The CDR3 DNA follows: TGCGCCAGCAGCATCCGGACAGGGGGCAGGGAGCAGTACTTC.

This chain links TRBV9 with TRBJ2-2; the match to TRBD2 covers 13 bases. Losses at the gene ends were 4 bases for V and 6 bases for J; bases not matched to a gene: 6. Germline CDR1 is SGDLS and CDR2 is YYNGEE. The CDR3 runs to 16 residues. CDR3 bases: TGTGCCAGCAGCCTAGGACTAGCGGGAGTATCCGGGGAGCTGTTTTTT. Amino acid sequence: CASSLGLAGVSGELFF.

In this sample, this clone turned up a few times. The V and J genes are TRBV6-7 and TRBJ1-2; D is unclear. TRBV6-7 is known as an ORF, though its function is uncertain. Deletions cut 0 bases from V and 8 bases from J, with 4 bases between. The CDR3 spans 11 residues. The CDR3: CASSYSEGYTF. In DNA, the CDR3 is TGTGCCAGCAGTTACTCGGAAGGCTACACCTTC.

The J gene is TRBJ2-7, the V gene TRBV11-3; 9 bases line up with TRBD2. V shed 5 bases, J shed 2 bases, and the junction held 13 bases outside the gene matches. Germline V gives CDR1 SGHNT, CDR2 YENEEA. This CDR3 spans 17 amino acids. The CDR3 DNA sequence: TGTGCCAGCAGCGCCTCGAGGTTAGCGGGAGTTACCTACGAGCAGTACTTC. It codes for CASSASRLAGVTYEQYF.

The rearrangement links TRBV12-5 to TRBJ2-1; TRBD2 might be the D (5 bases). CDR3 length: 18 residues. CDR1 and CDR2 (germline): LGHNT, FRNRAP. V shed 7 bases and J shed 1 base, with 23 bases lying between them. CDR3 sequence: CASAPSEGTSTSYNEQFF. The CDR3 nucleotides read TGTGCTAGTGCCCCCTCCGAGGGTACCTCGACGTCCTACAATGAGCAGTTCTTC.

This clone came up a few times. CDR3 sequence: CAIKEREMGGELFF. The CDR3 bases are TGTGCCATCAAGGAGCGGGAGATGGGCGGGGAGCTGTTTTTT. The genes are TRBV6-8 and TRBJ2-2; 8 bases align to TRBD2. Germline CDR1 reads MNHGY; CDR2 reads SAAAGT. The CDR3 spans 14 residues. The J segment lost 7 bases and the V segment lost 10 bases, leaving 11 bases of the junction unmatched.

This rearrangement joins TRBV6-8 to TRBJ2-1; 9 bases are a match to TRBD2. Losses at the gene ends were 6 bases for V and 4 bases for J; bases not matched to a gene: 7. This CDR3 contains 15 residues. Germline V gene data show CDR1 as MNHGY and CDR2 as SAAAGT. The CDR3 nucleotides are TGTGCCAGCAGAGACAGCGGGAGGTTATACAATGAGCAGTTCTTC. Protein: CASRDSGRLYNEQFF.

Only a few counts were recorded for this clone. J is TRBJ1-1 and V is TRBV18; D is unresolved. Deletions cut 1 base from V and 2 bases from J, with 8 bases between. CDR3 length: 14 residues. Germline V gene sequence: CDR1 KGHSH, CDR2 LQKENI. The CDR3: CASSPLAVNTEAFF. CDR3 DNA sequence: TGTGCCAGCTCACCACTGGCGGTTAACACTGAAGCTTTCTTT. Full variable domain (rest looked up from reference TRBV18 and TRBJ1-1): NAGVMQNPRHLVRRRGQEARLRCSPMKGHSHVYWYRQLPEEGLKFMVYLQKENIIDESGMPKERFSAEFPKEGPSILRIQQVVRGDSAAYFCASSPLAVNTEAFFGQGTRLTVV.